This T cell receptor beta chain emerged from a study of T-cell memory formation after mild COVID-19. This clonotype was observed a handful of times. Each CDR3 protein is one row after TCRdb ran MiXCR on the 5' RACE reads. Altogether about 360,000 distinct CDR3 sequences are present, around 15% being singletons, with the ten largest covering around a fifth. Germline CDR1 MNHEY, CDR2 SVGAGI. V was clipped by 6 bases and J by 8 bases, with 20 bases between them. This CDR3 contains 15 residues. The receptor was isolated from a man between 18 and 35 years old who had mild COVID-19 (a few samples of this study predate the infection). Cell type and time point are not known. The specimen sequenced was PBMCs or a T cell subset sorted from them (not recorded which). The chain combines TRBV6-5 with TRBJ1-3, with D unclear. The chain's CDR3 is CASRVESATGHTIYF. DNA for the CDR3: TGTGCCAGCAGAGTAGAGAGCGCCACTGGGCACACCATATATTTT.